Listed here are 14 T cell receptor beta chains from one sample, sequenced in a study of Graves' ophthalmopathy and Graves' hyperthyroidism. Investigators amplified TCR beta CDR3 regions from RNA transcripts. The authors performed first-round RT-PCR with HTBI primers and then a second-round multiplex PCR. TCRdb ran MiXCR on the multiplex PCR reads and lists one entry per CDR3 protein. This sample has roughly 170,000 distinct CDR3 sequences, with 39% found just once. Sequencing input: peripheral blood. The receptors shown here come from a man younger than 40 with Graves' ophthalmopathy.

This clonotype was seen a handful of times. J is TRBJ2-5 and V is TRBV2, with 11 bases aligning to TRBD2. The CDR3 contains 15 residues. CDR1 is SNHLY and CDR2 is FYNNEI in the germline V gene. Losses at the gene ends were 11 bases for V and 2 bases for J; bases not matched to a gene: 10. The CDR3: CAASMTSGVQETQYF. Here the CDR3 DNA reads TGTGCCGCCAGCATGACTAGCGGGGTTCAAGAGACCCAGTACTTC.

The chain joins TRBV29-1 to TRBJ1-1; 9 nucleotides agree with TRBD1. V gave up 7 bases and J gave up 4 bases; unmatched junction bases: 7. Germline V gene data show CDR1 as SQVTM and CDR2 as ANQGSEA. The CDR3 has 13 residues. The CDR3 reads CSAETGGITEAFF. In DNA form, the CDR3 reads TGCAGCGCCGAAACAGGGGGCATCACTGAAGCTTTCTTT. Together with reference TRBV29-1 and TRBJ1-1, the CDR3 gives the full variable domain: SAVISQKPSRDICQRGTSLTIQCQVDSQVTMMFWYRQQPGQSLTLIATANQGSEATYESGFVIDKFPISRPNLTFSTLTVSNMSPEDSSIYLCSAETGGITEAFFGQGTRLTVV.

V and J are TRBV5-1 and TRBJ2-7; D is uncertain. Germline V gene lookup returns CDR1 SGHRS and CDR2 YFSETQ. The V and J ends lost 5 bases and 1 base respectively, with 10 bases between them. CDR3 length: 13 amino acids. The CDR3 sequence is CASRTRASYEQYF. The CDR3 nucleotides are TGCGCCAGCAGAACAAGGGCATCCTACGAGCAGTACTTC.

This clonotype was counted at least ten times. CDR3 in amino acids: CASSYETGGPYEQYF. CDR3 in DNA: TGTGCCAGCAGTTACGAGACGGGAGGGCCTTACGAGCAGTACTTC. The chain combines TRBV6-2 or TRBV6-3 with TRBJ2-7; TRBD2 matches 8 bases. The CDR3 loop spans 15 amino acids. The germline V gene has CDR1 MNHEY and CDR2 SVGEGT. Trimming at V came to 2 bases and at J to 4 bases, leaving 7 bases not matched to a gene.

This clonotype appeared a few times. The chain is built from TRBV7-8 and TRBJ2-3; D remains ambiguous. The CDR3 has 13 residues. CDR1 and CDR2 from the germline V gene are SGHVS and FQNEAQ. The V end lost 2 bases, the J end lost 2 bases, and 5 bases lay between the germline ends. The CDR3 bases are TGTGCCAGCAGCTTATCGGACACAGATACGCAGTATTTT. It is translated as CASSLSDTDTQYF.

V gene TRBV6-1 combines with J gene TRBJ1-1; 7 nucleotides match TRBD1. The V gene's germline CDR1 is MNHNS and CDR2 SASEGT. The CDR3 contains 14 residues. V dropped 7 bases and J dropped 4; count of bases not matched to a gene: 9. The CDR3 here is CASTQGGFGTEAFF. The CDR3 DNA follows: TGTGCCAGCACCCAGGGGGGATTCGGCACTGAAGCTTTCTTT.

This clonotype was seen many times. The V call is TRBV29-1, the J call TRBJ2-7, with D tentatively TRBD1 or TRBD2 (5 bases each). Trimming shortened V by 6 bases and J by 2 bases, and 14 bases separated the two germline ends. From germline, CDR1 is SQVTM and CDR2 ANQGSEA. The length of the CDR3 is 13 residues. This CDR3 is CSVGWTGPYEQYF. The CDR3 DNA follows: TGCAGCGTGGGGTGGACGGGGCCCTACGAGCAGTACTTC.

This clonotype was counted at least ten times. The rearrangement joins TRBV6-2 or TRBV6-3 to TRBJ1-2; 7 positions agree with TRBD1. CDR1 and CDR2 from the germline V gene are MNHEY and SVGEGT. J was trimmed by 4 bases and V by 5 bases; bases with no gene match: 10. The length of the CDR3 is 15 residues. CDR3 coding DNA: TGTGCCAGCAGTCGGGACAGTCCTCAACTCTATGGCTACACCTTC. It is translated as CASSRDSPQLYGYTF.

This clonotype was observed many times. The genes are TRBV20-1 and TRBJ1-5, with D possibly matching TRBD1 (5 bases). Looked up from germline, CDR1 is DFQATT and CDR2 is SNEGSKA (reference sequence). V dropped 1 base and J dropped 2 bases, with 15 bases sitting between them. This CDR3 spans 16 amino acids. The CDR3 loop reads CSARGRGSKGNQPQHF. For the CDR3, the DNA is TGCAGTGCTAGAGGGAGGGGAAGTAAAGGCAATCAGCCCCAGCATTTT.

The J gene is TRBJ1-6, the V gene TRBV27; 8 bases line up with TRBD1. Per germline, CDR1 MNHEY and CDR2 SMNVEV (reference sequence). The CDR3 length is 20 residues. The ends lost 6 bases at V and 3 bases at J; junction bases unmatched: 19. CDR3 DNA: TGTGCCAGCAGACAGTCTGCCGGGACAGGAAGCATGGGCTATAATTCACCCCTCCACTTT. Amino acid sequence: CASRQSAGTGSMGYNSPLHF.

This clonotype was recorded at least ten times. The chain employs TRBV12-3 or TRBV12-4 and TRBJ2-7, with D tentatively TRBD1 (5 bases). V was pared by 3 bases and J by 3 bases, with 9 bases between. This CDR3 has 13 residues. CDR3 loop: CASSFRTSYEQYF. The CDR3, as DNA: TGTGCCAGCAGTTTTCGGACAAGCTACGAGCAGTACTTC.

This clonotype was detected a few times. This chain joins TRBV12-3 or TRBV12-4 and TRBJ2-2; possible D gene TRBD2, 5 bases. The V end lost 2 bases, the J end lost 7 bases, and 14 bases lay between the germline ends. This CDR3 region has 15 residues. In nucleotides, the CDR3 is TGTGCCAGCAGTTTACGGCTAGCTAGGGACGGGGAGCTGTTTTTT. It codes for CASSLRLARDGELFF.

This clonotype turned up a few times. The chain carries TRBV6-1 and TRBJ2-7, with 9 bases aligning to TRBD1. This CDR3 is 15 amino acids long. Germline CDR1 is MNHNS and CDR2 is SASEGT. The V and J ends lost 6 bases and 3 bases, in that order; junction bases with no gene match: 9. CDR3 region: CASSPSGTGNYEQYF. CDR3 DNA: TGTGCCAGCAGCCCATCTGGGACAGGGAACTACGAGCAGTACTTC.

This sequence joins TRBV28 and TRBJ2-7; maybe TRBD2 (5 bases). This CDR3 spans 14 amino acids. V lost 7 bases and J 0 bases, leaving 13 bases between the germline ends. From germline, CDR1 is MDHEN and CDR2 SYDVKM. CDR3 sequence (DNA): TGTGCCAGCAATGGACGGAGGAGCTCCTACGAGCAGTACTTC. Amino acid sequence: CASNGRRSSYEQYF.